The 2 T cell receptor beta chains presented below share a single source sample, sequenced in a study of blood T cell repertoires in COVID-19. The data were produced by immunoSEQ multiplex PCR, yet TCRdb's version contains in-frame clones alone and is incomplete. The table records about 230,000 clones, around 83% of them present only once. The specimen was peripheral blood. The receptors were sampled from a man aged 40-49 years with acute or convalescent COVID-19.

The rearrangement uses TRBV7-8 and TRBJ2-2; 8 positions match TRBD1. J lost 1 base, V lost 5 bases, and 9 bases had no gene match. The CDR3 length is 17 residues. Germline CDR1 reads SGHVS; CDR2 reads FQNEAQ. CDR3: CASSPDGGTGNTGELFF. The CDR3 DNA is TGTGCCAGCAGCCCAGACGGCGGGACAGGGAACACCGGGGAGCTGTTTTTT. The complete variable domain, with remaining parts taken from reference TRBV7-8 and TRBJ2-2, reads GAGVSQSPRYKVAKRGQDVALRCDPISGHVSLFWYQQALGQGPEFLTYFQNEAQLDKSGLPSDRFFAERPEGSVSTLKIQRTQQEDSAVYLCASSPDGGTGNTGELFFGEGSRLTVL.

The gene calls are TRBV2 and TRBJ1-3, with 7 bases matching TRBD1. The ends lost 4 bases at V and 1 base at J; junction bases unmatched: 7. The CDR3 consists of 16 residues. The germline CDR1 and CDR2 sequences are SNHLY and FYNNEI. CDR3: CASSVGQASSGNTIYF. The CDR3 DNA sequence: TGTGCCAGCAGTGTAGGACAGGCCTCTTCTGGAAACACCATATATTTT.